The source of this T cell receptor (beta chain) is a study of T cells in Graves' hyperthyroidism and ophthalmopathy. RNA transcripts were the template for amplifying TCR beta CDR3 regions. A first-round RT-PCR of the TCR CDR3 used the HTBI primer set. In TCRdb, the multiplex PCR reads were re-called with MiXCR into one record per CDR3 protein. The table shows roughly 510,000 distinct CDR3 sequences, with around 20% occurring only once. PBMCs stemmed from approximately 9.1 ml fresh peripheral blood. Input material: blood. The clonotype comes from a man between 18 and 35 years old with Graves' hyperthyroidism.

CDR3 residues: CASSYRTGNYEQYF. The CDR3, as DNA: TGTGCCAGCAGTTATCGGACAGGCAACTACGAGCAGTACTTC. V and J are TRBV27 and TRBJ2-7, with TRBD1 matching 7 bases. Germline lookup yields CDR1 MNHEY and CDR2 SMNVEV (reference sequence). The length of the CDR3 is 14 residues. V gave up 4 bases and J gave up 3 bases; unmatched junction bases: 6.